Listed below are T cell receptor beta chains from one sample, sequenced in a study of CD8 T cells in ankylosing spondylitis. TCRdb re-called the 5' RACE reads with MiXCR, one entry per CDR3 protein. This table holds roughly 440,000 distinct CDR3 sequences, 15% to 20% found once. The sample taken for sequencing was blood, either unsorted or a sorted T cell fraction (not recorded which). These receptors originate from a male donor with ankylosing spondylitis. The CDR3 runs from the conserved cysteine through the conserved F or W. A D gene is named only where the DNA matches it firmly. The size of a clone is reported for some rows only, either as once, few or many, or as a class for expanded clones.

J gene: TRBJ2-2
clone size: few
D gene: TRBD2
V gene: TRBV6-1
CDR3 DNA: TGTGCCAGCAACATAGGGACTAGCGGTCCCGGGGAGCTGTTTTTT
CDR3 protein: CASNIGTSGPGELFF

J gene: TRBJ2-3
clone size: -
D gene: -
V gene: TRBV25-1
CDR3 DNA: TGTGCCAGCAGTGCGCGGGACAGCCTGGTGGATACGCAGTATTTT
CDR3 protein: CASSARDSLVDTQYF

J gene: TRBJ1-2
clone size: -
D gene: -
V gene: TRBV2
CDR3 DNA: TGTGCCAGCAGTGATGGGCGTTATGGCTACACCTTC
CDR3 protein: CASSDGRYGYTF

J gene: TRBJ2-7
clone size: -
D gene: TRBD1
V gene: TRBV5-1
CDR3 DNA: TGCGCCAGCAGCTTGAAGGGACAGGTGCCCTCCTACGAGCAGTACTTC
CDR3 protein: CASSLKGQVPSYEQYF

J gene: TRBJ1-1
clone size: many
D gene: TRBD1
V gene: TRBV29-1
CDR3 DNA: TGCAGCGTTGTGACAGGGGGCTCGAACACTGAAGCTTTCTTT
CDR3 protein: CSVVTGGSNTEAFF

J gene: TRBJ2-1
clone size: few
D gene: -
V gene: TRBV5-1
CDR3 DNA: TGCGCCAGCAGCTTGTCATTTAATTCGCCGGGAGTAAATGAGCAGTTCTTC
CDR3 protein: CASSLSFNSPGVNEQFF

J gene: TRBJ1-1
clone size: few
D gene: -
V gene: TRBV20-1
CDR3 DNA: TGCAGTGCTGGTAGAAACACTGAAGCTTTCTTT
CDR3 protein: CSAGRNTEAFF

J gene: TRBJ2-5
clone size: -
D gene: -
V gene: TRBV6-5
CDR3 DNA: TGTGCCAGCAGTTACTCGAGTCAGCCCCAAGAGACCCAGTACTTC
CDR3 protein: CASSYSSQPQETQYF

J gene: TRBJ2-3
clone size: few
D gene: -
V gene: TRBV28
CDR3 DNA: TGTGCCAGCAGTTTATATGGGGGGTTCCCCGGGGCTGCCTTTGGAACAGATACGCAGTATTTT
CDR3 protein: CASSLYGGFPGAAFGTDTQYF

J gene: TRBJ2-7
clone size: -
D gene: TRBD2
V gene: TRBV5-1
CDR3 DNA: TGCGCCAGCAGCTCATATAGCGGGGAGTCCTACGAGCAGTACTTC
CDR3 protein: CASSSYSGESYEQYF

J gene: TRBJ2-7
clone size: -
D gene: -
V gene: TRBV27
CDR3 DNA: TGTGCCAGCAGTTTATCTGCCTCCTACGAGCAGTACTTC
CDR3 protein: CASSLSASYEQYF

J gene: TRBJ2-1
clone size: many
D gene: TRBD1
V gene: TRBV10-3
CDR3 DNA: TGTGCCATCAGTCCCGGACAGGGGAACAATGAGCAGTTCTTC
CDR3 protein: CAISPGQGNNEQFF

J gene: TRBJ2-7
clone size: -
D gene: -
V gene: TRBV20-1
CDR3 DNA: TGCAGTGCTAGTGCCTTGGGTGTAGCGGATCCTTACGAGCAGTACTTC
CDR3 protein: CSASALGVADPYEQYF

J gene: TRBJ1-2
clone size: many
D gene: TRBD1
V gene: TRBV29-1
CDR3 DNA: TGCAGCGTTGAGCCTGGGACAGGGGGCCCCGCTAACTATGGCTACACCTTC
CDR3 protein: CSVEPGTGGPANYGYTF

J gene: TRBJ2-7
clone size: -
D gene: -
V gene: TRBV2
CDR3 DNA: TGTGCCAGCAGTGAAACGTCGAGACCCTCTCCCCTCGAGCAGTACTTC
CDR3 protein: CASSETSRPSPLEQYF

J gene: TRBJ1-5
clone size: few
D gene: -
V gene: TRBV20-1
CDR3 DNA: TGCAGTGCAAAAACAGGGTCCAGCAATCAGCCCCAGCATTTT
CDR3 protein: CSAKTGSSNQPQHF

J gene: TRBJ2-2
clone size: few
D gene: -
V gene: TRBV7-2
CDR3 DNA: TGTGCCAGCAGCTTAGAGTACAGCACCGGGGAGCTGTTTTTT
CDR3 protein: CASSLEYSTGELFF

J gene: TRBJ2-1
clone size: medium-sized
D gene: TRBD2
V gene: TRBV12-3/TRBV12-4
CDR3 DNA: TGTGCCACTTCGACTAGCGGGGGGGCCCACGGCGAGCAGTTCTTC
CDR3 protein: CATSTSGGAHGEQFF

J gene: TRBJ1-1
clone size: many
D gene: -
V gene: TRBV12-3/TRBV12-4
CDR3 DNA: TGTGCCAGCAGTTTAGTAGGGTGGGGCAGGGAGGAGACTGAAGCTTTCTTT
CDR3 protein: CASSLVGWGREETEAFF

J gene: TRBJ2-1
clone size: many
D gene: TRBD1
V gene: TRBV19
CDR3 DNA: TGTGCCAGTATTGGGACAGGGGGGGACAATGAGCAGTTCTTC
CDR3 protein: CASIGTGGDNEQFF

J gene: TRBJ1-1
clone size: -
D gene: TRBD1
V gene: TRBV20-1
CDR3 DNA: TGCAGTGCTACCCTGGGGACAGCAGCGGACACTGAAGCTTTCTTT
CDR3 protein: CSATLGTAADTEAFF

J gene: TRBJ1-4
clone size: -
D gene: -
V gene: TRBV30
CDR3 DNA: TGTGCCTGGGGACAGAGGAATGAAAAACTGTTTTTT
CDR3 protein: CAWGQRNEKLFF

J gene: TRBJ2-1
clone size: -
D gene: TRBD1
V gene: TRBV20-1
CDR3 DNA: TGCAGTGCTCCCAAGAGGGACAGGAGTATTGAGCAGTTCTTC
CDR3 protein: CSAPKRDRSIEQFF

J gene: TRBJ2-3
clone size: few
D gene: -
V gene: TRBV6-1
CDR3 DNA: TGTGCCAGCAAATATTCTAGCGAGCGCACAGATACGCAGTATTTT
CDR3 protein: CASKYSSERTDTQYF

J gene: TRBJ2-1
clone size: -
D gene: TRBD2
V gene: TRBV5-1
CDR3 DNA: TGCGCCAGCAGCTTGCGCGCGGGCGGGGGGGACAATGAGCAGTTCTTC
CDR3 protein: CASSLRAGGGDNEQFF

J gene: TRBJ2-7
clone size: few
D gene: TRBD2
V gene: TRBV7-2
CDR3 DNA: TGTGCCAGCAGCTTCCGAGGACTAGCGGAAACCTACGAGCAGTACTTC
CDR3 protein: CASSFRGLAETYEQYF

J gene: TRBJ2-2
clone size: -
D gene: -
V gene: TRBV7-8
CDR3 DNA: TGTGCCAGCACCCTAGGACACCAGAGTTCGCAGCTGTTTTTT
CDR3 protein: CASTLGHQSSQLFF

J gene: TRBJ2-3
clone size: few
D gene: TRBD1
V gene: TRBV5-5
CDR3 DNA: TGTGCCAGCAGCTTGGTACAGGGGTTTTACACAGATACGCAGTATTTT
CDR3 protein: CASSLVQGFYTDTQYF

J gene: TRBJ2-5
clone size: few
D gene: -
V gene: TRBV14
CDR3 DNA: TGTGCCAGCAGCCTCGGGACACTGAGGCATGAGACCCAGTACTTC
CDR3 protein: CASSLGTLRHETQYF

J gene: TRBJ2-5
clone size: -
D gene: -
V gene: TRBV7-9
CDR3 DNA: TGTGCCAGCAGCTTAAGTAGGTGGGAGACCCAGTACTTC
CDR3 protein: CASSLSRWETQYF

J gene: TRBJ1-3
clone size: few
D gene: -
V gene: TRBV10-3
CDR3 DNA: TGTGCCATCAGTACCAGCCTTGGAGACACCATATATTTT
CDR3 protein: CAISTSLGDTIYF

J gene: TRBJ2-7
clone size: -
D gene: TRBD2
V gene: TRBV28
CDR3 DNA: TGTGCCAGCAGTTCTTCTAGCGGGAGGATCGAGCAGTACTTC
CDR3 protein: CASSSSSGRIEQYF

J gene: TRBJ1-6
clone size: -
D gene: -
V gene: TRBV3-1
CDR3 DNA: TGTGCCAGCAGTAACACAGGCATTAATTCACCCCTCCACTTT
CDR3 protein: CASSNTGINSPLHF

J gene: TRBJ2-7
clone size: few
D gene: -
V gene: TRBV21-1
CDR3 DNA: TGTGCCAGCAGCAAAAAGGTACGGACGCAGTACTTC
CDR3 protein: CASSKKVRTQYF

J gene: TRBJ2-5
clone size: -
D gene: TRBD1
V gene: TRBV27
CDR3 DNA: TGTGCCAGCGCAGGGGGAAAGGAGACCCAGTACTTC
CDR3 protein: CASAGGKETQYF

J gene: TRBJ2-3
clone size: -
D gene: TRBD1
V gene: TRBV20-1
CDR3 DNA: TGCAGTGCTCCCCTTCGGGACAGGGTTATTGATACGCAGTATTTT
CDR3 protein: CSAPLRDRVIDTQYF

J gene: TRBJ2-7
clone size: -
D gene: -
V gene: TRBV7-9
CDR3 DNA: TGTGCCAGCAGCCGGGACCGGGCCGGAGGGTACGAGCAGTACTTC
CDR3 protein: CASSRDRAGGYEQYF

J gene: TRBJ2-2
clone size: -
D gene: TRBD1
V gene: TRBV20-1
CDR3 DNA: TGCAGTGCTAGGGCACAGGGGGCGCTTTTCGTGGGCACCGGGGAGCTGTTTTTT
CDR3 protein: CSARAQGALFVGTGELFF

J gene: TRBJ1-1
clone size: -
D gene: -
V gene: TRBV7-2
CDR3 DNA: TGTGCCAGCAGCCCCCGATCCACAGAGACTGAAGCTTTCTTT
CDR3 protein: CASSPRSTETEAFF

J gene: TRBJ2-1
clone size: few
D gene: -
V gene: TRBV6-5
CDR3 DNA: TGTGCCAGCAGTTACAAAGACGGACGCGGGTACAATGAGCAGTTCTTC
CDR3 protein: CASSYKDGRGYNEQFF

J gene: TRBJ2-1
clone size: -
D gene: TRBD2
V gene: TRBV7-6
CDR3 DNA: TGTGCCAGCAGCTTAGTCGGGGAGGGTGAGCAGTTCTTC
CDR3 protein: CASSLVGEGEQFF

J gene: TRBJ2-3
clone size: -
D gene: TRBD1
V gene: TRBV7-6
CDR3 DNA: TGTGCCAGCAGCCTCATGACAGGGAAGGGCACAGATACGCAGTATTTT
CDR3 protein: CASSLMTGKGTDTQYF

J gene: TRBJ2-2
clone size: many
D gene: -
V gene: TRBV5-1
CDR3 DNA: TGCGCCAGCAGCTTAGCAGGGGACCGAAACACCGGGGAGCTGTTTTTT
CDR3 protein: CASSLAGDRNTGELFF

J gene: TRBJ2-3
clone size: -
D gene: TRBD2
V gene: TRBV9
CDR3 DNA: TGTGCCAGCAGCATACTAGCGGGAGAGTTGGATACGCAGTATTTT
CDR3 protein: CASSILAGELDTQYF

J gene: TRBJ2-3
clone size: -
D gene: -
V gene: TRBV9
CDR3 DNA: TGTGCCAGCAGCGTAGGAGGTAGCCTAAGGGGGGCAGATACGCAGTATTTT
CDR3 protein: CASSVGGSLRGADTQYF

J gene: TRBJ1-3
clone size: -
D gene: -
V gene: TRBV7-6
CDR3 DNA: TGTGCCAGCAGCTTAGTTCCAAGCGCATCTGGAAACACCATATATTTT
CDR3 protein: CASSLVPSASGNTIYF

J gene: TRBJ2-1
clone size: -
D gene: -
V gene: TRBV20-1
CDR3 DNA: TGCAGTGCCCGGGAAGCGGTGGGAATTGAGCAGTTCTTC
CDR3 protein: CSAREAVGIEQFF

J gene: TRBJ2-3
clone size: -
D gene: TRBD2
V gene: TRBV20-1
CDR3 DNA: TGCAGTGCGTCCACTAGCGGGAGAGGAGATACGCAGTATTTT
CDR3 protein: CSASTSGRGDTQYF

J gene: TRBJ2-1
clone size: -
D gene: TRBD2
V gene: TRBV20-1
CDR3 DNA: TGCAGTGCGGTTCGGGGCGGGAGGGCCGCTGAGCAGTTCTTC
CDR3 protein: CSAVRGGRAAEQFF